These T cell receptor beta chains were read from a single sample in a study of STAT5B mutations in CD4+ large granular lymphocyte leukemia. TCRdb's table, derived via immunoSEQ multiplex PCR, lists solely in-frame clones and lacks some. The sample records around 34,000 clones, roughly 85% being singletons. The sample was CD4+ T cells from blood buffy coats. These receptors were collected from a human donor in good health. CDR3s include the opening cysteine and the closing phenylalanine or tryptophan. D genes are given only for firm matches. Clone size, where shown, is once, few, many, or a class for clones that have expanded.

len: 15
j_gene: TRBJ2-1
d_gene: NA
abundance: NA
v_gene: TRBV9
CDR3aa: CASSQADFSYNEQFF
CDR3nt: TGTGCCAGCAGCCAAGCGGATTTCTCCTACAATGAGCAGTTCTTC

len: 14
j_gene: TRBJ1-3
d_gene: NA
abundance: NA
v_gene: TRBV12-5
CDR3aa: CASGLSGVGNTIYF
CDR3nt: TGTGCTAGTGGTTTGAGCGGGGTTGGAAACACCATATATTTT

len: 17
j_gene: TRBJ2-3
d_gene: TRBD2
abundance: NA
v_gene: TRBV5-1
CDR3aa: CASSFKRGDHTTDTQYF
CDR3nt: TGCGCCAGCAGCTTTAAACGGGGGGACCACACGACAGATACGCAGTATTTT

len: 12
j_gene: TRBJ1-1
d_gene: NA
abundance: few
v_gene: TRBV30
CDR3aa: CAWSAQGTEAFF
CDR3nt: TGTGCCTGGAGTGCACAGGGCACTGAAGCTTTCTTT

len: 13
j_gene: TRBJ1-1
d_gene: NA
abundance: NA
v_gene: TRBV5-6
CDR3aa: CASSLPGVGEAFF
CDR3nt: TGTGCCAGCAGCTTGCCAGGGGTGGGTGAAGCTTTCTTT

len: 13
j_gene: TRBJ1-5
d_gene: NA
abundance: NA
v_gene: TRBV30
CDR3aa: CAWSPGDNQPQHF
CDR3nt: TGTGCCTGGAGTCCCGGGGACAATCAGCCCCAGCATTTT

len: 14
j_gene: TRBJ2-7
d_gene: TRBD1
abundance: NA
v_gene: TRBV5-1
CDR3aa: CASSVRDSSYEQYF
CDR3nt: TGCGCCAGCAGCGTCCGGGACAGCTCCTACGAGCAGTACTTC

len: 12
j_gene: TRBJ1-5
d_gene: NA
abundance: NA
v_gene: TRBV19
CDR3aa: CASRAKGQPQHF
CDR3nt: TGTGCCAGTAGGGCAAAGGGGCAGCCCCAGCATTTT

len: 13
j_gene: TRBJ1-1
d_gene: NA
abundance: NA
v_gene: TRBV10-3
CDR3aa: CAICGTAETEAFF
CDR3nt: TGTGCCATCTGCGGGACGGCCGAAACTGAAGCTTTCTTT

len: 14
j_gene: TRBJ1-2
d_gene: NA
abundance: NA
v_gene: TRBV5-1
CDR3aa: CASSPEDATLSYTF
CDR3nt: TGCGCCAGCAGCCCCGAGGACGCGACTCTAAGCTACACCTTC

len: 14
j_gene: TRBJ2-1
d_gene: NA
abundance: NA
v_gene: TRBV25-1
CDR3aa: CASSESTWYNEQFF
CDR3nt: TGTGCCAGCAGTGAATCAACCTGGTACAATGAGCAGTTCTTC

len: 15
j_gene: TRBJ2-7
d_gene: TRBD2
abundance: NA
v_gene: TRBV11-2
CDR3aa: CASSLDRRGGYEQYF
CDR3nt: TGTGCCAGCAGCTTAGATCGTCGCGGGGGGTACGAGCAGTACTTC

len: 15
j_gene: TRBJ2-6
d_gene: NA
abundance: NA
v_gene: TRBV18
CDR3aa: CASSPGGSGANVLTF
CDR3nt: TGTGCCAGCTCACCGGGAGGCTCTGGGGCCAACGTCCTGACTTTC

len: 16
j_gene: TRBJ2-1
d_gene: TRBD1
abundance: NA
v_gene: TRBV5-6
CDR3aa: CASSPDRGSSYNEQFF
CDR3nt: TGTGCCAGCAGCCCTGACAGGGGGAGCTCCTACAATGAGCAGTTCTTC

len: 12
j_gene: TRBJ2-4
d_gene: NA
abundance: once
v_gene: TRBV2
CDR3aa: CASTKRAGIQYF
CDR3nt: TGTGCCAGCACTAAGCGGGCTGGCATTCAGTACTTC

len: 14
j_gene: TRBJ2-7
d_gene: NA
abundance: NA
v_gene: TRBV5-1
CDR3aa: CASSADWGTNEQYF
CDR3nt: TGCGCCAGCAGCGCCGACTGGGGAACAAACGAGCAGTACTTC

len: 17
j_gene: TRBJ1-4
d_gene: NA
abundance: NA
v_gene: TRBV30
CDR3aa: CAWSVGSSFRANEKLFF
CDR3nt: TGTGCCTGGAGTGTCGGAAGCAGTTTCAGAGCTAATGAAAAACTGTTTTTT

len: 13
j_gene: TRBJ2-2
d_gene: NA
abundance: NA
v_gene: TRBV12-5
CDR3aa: CASGPLNTGELFF
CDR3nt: TGTGCTAGTGGTCCGCTGAACACCGGGGAGCTGTTTTTT

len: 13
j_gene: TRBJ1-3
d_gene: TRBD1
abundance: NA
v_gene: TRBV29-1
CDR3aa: CSGGDRAGNTIYF
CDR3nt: TGCAGCGGGGGGGACAGGGCTGGAAACACCATATATTTT

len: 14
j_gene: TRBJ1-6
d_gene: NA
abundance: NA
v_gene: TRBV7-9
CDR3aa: CASRYQSYNSPLHF
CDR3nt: TGTGCCAGCAGATATCAGAGCTATAATTCACCCCTCCACTTT

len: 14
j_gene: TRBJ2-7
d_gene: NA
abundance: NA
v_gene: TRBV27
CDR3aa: CASAPNEAKGEQYF
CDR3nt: TGTGCCAGCGCCCCGAATGAGGCGAAGGGCGAGCAGTACTTC

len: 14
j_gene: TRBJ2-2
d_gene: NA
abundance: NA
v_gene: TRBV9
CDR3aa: CASSPSVGTGELFF
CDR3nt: TGTGCCAGCAGCCCATCAGTTGGCACCGGGGAGCTGTTTTTT

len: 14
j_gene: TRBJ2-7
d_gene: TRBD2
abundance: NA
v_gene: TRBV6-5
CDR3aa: CASSTSAPLGEQYF
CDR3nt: TGTGCCAGCAGTACTAGCGCGCCCTTAGGCGAGCAGTACTTC